Listed below are T cell receptor beta chains from one sample, sequenced in a study of blood T cells in healthy people across ages. TCRdb recomputed calls from the 5' RACE reads with MiXCR, one row per CDR3 protein. The sample contains roughly 800,000 distinct CDR3 sequences, roughly 64% of which appear only once. The sequencing sample was made of blood. Receptors were obtained from a man aged 30 to 45 in good health. Both conserved end residues are part of each CDR3. The order of the fields is D gene, clone size, J gene, V gene, CDR3 protein, CDR3 DNA. A D gene is named only where the DNA matches it firmly. For some rows the clone size is stated as once, few or many, or as a class when expanded; others skip it.

>-|-|TRBJ2-3|TRBV20-1
CSAIEDTQYF
TGCAGTGCTATAGAAGATACGCAGTATTTT
>TRBD1|-|TRBJ1-4|TRBV4-3
CASSQPSGTVNEKLFF
TGCGCCAGCAGCCAACCTAGCGGGACAGTTAATGAAAAACTGTTTTTT
>TRBD2|-|TRBJ2-1|TRBV6-7
CASRASGGSSYNEQFF
TGTGCCAGCAGGGCTAGCGGGGGAAGCTCCTACAATGAGCAGTTCTTC
>TRBD1|few|TRBJ1-1|TRBV19
CASSFRDREFGNTEAFF
TGTGCCAGTAGTTTCCGGGACAGGGAGTTCGGAAACACTGAAGCTTTCTTT
>-|few|TRBJ2-3|TRBV6-5
CASQSPDTQYF
TGTGCCAGCCAAAGCCCAGATACGCAGTATTTT
>-|-|TRBJ2-5|TRBV20-1
CSVDQPSKRQETQYF
TGCAGTGTCGACCAACCTTCCAAGCGGCAAGAGACCCAGTACTTC
>-|once|TRBJ2-1|TRBV9
CASSVGVTHNEQFF
TGTGCCAGCAGCGTAGGGGTCACGCACAATGAGCAGTTCTTC
>TRBD1|-|TRBJ2-1|TRBV6-5
CASSYSPDRADEQFF
TGTGCCAGCAGTTACTCCCCGGACAGGGCCGATGAGCAGTTCTTC
>-|few|TRBJ2-7|TRBV7-3
CASSFQGSHEQYF
TGTGCCAGCAGCTTTCAGGGATCCCACGAGCAGTACTTC
>-|-|TRBJ2-7|TRBV27
CASGTPYEQYF
TGTGCCAGCGGTACCCCCTACGAGCAGTACTTC
>-|few|TRBJ1-1|TRBV5-1
CASSLGDSNTEAFF
TGCGCCAGCAGCTTGGGTGACAGCAACACTGAAGCTTTCTTT
>TRBD2|-|TRBJ2-3|TRBV6-2/TRBV6-3
CASRKAGGDTQYF
TGTGCCAGCAGAAAAGCGGGAGGGGATACGCAGTATTTT
>TRBD1|-|TRBJ2-1|TRBV29-1
CSGGKGDSSYNEQFF
TGCAGCGGGGGGAAGGGGGACAGCTCCTACAATGAGCAGTTCTTC
>-|few|TRBJ2-7|TRBV24-1
CATSDFGREQYF
TGTGCCACCAGTGATTTCGGCCGGGAGCAGTACTTC